A single sample gave rise to the 8 T cell receptor beta chains below, sequenced in a study of T cell repertoires in cytomegalovirus infection. TCRdb reprocessed the reads with MiXCR, giving one entry per CDR3 protein. The sample includes approximately 390,000 distinct CDR3 sequences, just under 35% of them seen just once. No antigen is known for these receptors. Sequencing used cultured PBMCs, obtained from culture after CMV antigen stimulation. The receptors here all came from a human donor in good health (CMV status not recorded). Some clones in this sample may be carry-over from other donors' samples.

The chain links TRBV27 to TRBJ2-7; TRBD1 matches at 9 bases. Trimming at V came to 3 bases and at J to 9 bases, leaving 6 bases not matched to a gene. There are 13 residues in the CDR3. Germline values: CDR1 MNHEY, CDR2 SMNVEV (reference sequence). The CDR3 sequence is CASSLDRGPGQYF. CDR3 sequence (DNA): TGTGCCAGCAGTTTGGACAGGGGCCCCGGGCAGTACTTC.

The table lists this clonotype with a few counts. The chain joins TRBV7-9 to TRBJ2-1; 11 bases map to TRBD2. Trimming at V came to 6 bases and at J to 4 bases, leaving 8 bases not matched to a gene. The CDR3 is made up of 16 amino acids. Germline-derived CDR1 and CDR2 are SEHNR and FQNEAQ (reference sequence). CDR3 sequence (DNA): TGTGCCAGCAGTAAGGGGGGACTAGCGGCTTACAATGAGCAGTTCTTC. It translates to CASSKGGLAAYNEQFF. Full variable domain (rest looked up from reference TRBV7-9 and TRBJ2-1): DTGVSQNPRHKITKRGQNVTFRCDPISEHNRLYWYRQTLGQGPEFLTYFQNEAQLEKSRLLSDRFSAERPKGSFSTLEIQRTEQGDSAMYLCASSKGGLAAYNEQFFGPGTRLTVL.

This chain uses TRBV4-3 with TRBJ2-2; D tentatively reads TRBD1 or TRBD2 (5 bases each). Germline-derived CDR1 and CDR2 are LGHNA and YSLEER. V lost 0 bases and J lost 2, with 19 bases in between. There are 19 residues in the CDR3. For the CDR3, the DNA is TGCGCCAGCAGCCAAGATCTACGGTCGGGGCCTCCTAACACCGGGGAGCTGTTTTTT. Its translation is CASSQDLRSGPPNTGELFF.

The chain is built from TRBV3-1 and TRBJ2-2, with D unresolved. CDR1 and CDR2 from the germline V gene are LGHDT and YNNKEL (reference sequence). The CDR3 has 13 amino acids. V dropped 2 bases and J dropped 5 bases, with 6 bases sitting between them. CDR3 sequence (DNA): TGTGCCAGCAGCCAATTAGGAACCGGGGAGCTGTTTTTT. It encodes CASSQLGTGELFF.

V is TRBV19 and J is TRBJ2-4; D perhaps matches TRBD1 (5 bases). The CDR3 is made up of 15 amino acids. Germline CDR1 is LNHDA and CDR2 is SQIVND (reference sequence). Trimming removed 4 bases from V and 5 bases from J, with 15 bases in between. The CDR3 region has the DNA TGTGCCAGTAGTAGAGACAGATTTGGAGAAAACATTCAGTACTTC. Its protein is CASSRDRFGENIQYF.

The rearrangement links TRBV28 to TRBJ2-7; D might be TRBD2 (5 bases). Germline CDR1 reads MDHEN; CDR2 reads SYDVKM. This CDR3 has 15 residues. V lost 1 base to trimming and J lost 0 bases, with 10 bases between them. The chain's CDR3 is CASSLSEGSSYEQYF. The CDR3 bases are TGTGCCAGCAGTTTATCTGAGGGCAGCTCCTACGAGCAGTACTTC.

This chain joins TRBV5-1 and TRBJ2-3, with TRBD1 matching over 8 bases. The CDR3 extends over 15 amino acids. After removal of 5 bases from V and 4 bases from J, the junction contained 9 bases not matched to a gene. The germline gives CDR1 SGHRS, CDR2 YFSETQ. This CDR3 reads CASSRDRTIPDTQYF. CDR3 nucleotide sequence: TGCGCCAGCAGTCGGGACAGGACTATACCAGATACGCAGTATTTT.

In its sample, this clonotype was seen a few times. V and J are TRBV7-8 and TRBJ2-5, with a possible D match to TRBD2 (6 bases). The V gene lost 2 bases and the J gene lost 2 bases, with 21 bases spanning the gap. Germline V CDR1 and CDR2: SGHVS, FQNEAQ. There are 18 residues in the CDR3. The CDR3 region has the DNA TGTGCCAGCAGCTTAACTCCGGGACTCAAATTCGCGCAAGAGACCCAGTACTTC. Encoded protein: CASSLTPGLKFAQETQYF. Full variable domain (remainder filled in from reference TRBV7-8 and TRBJ2-5): GAGVSQSPRYKVAKRGQDVALRCDPISGHVSLFWYQQALGQGPEFLTYFQNEAQLDKSGLPSDRFFAERPEGSVSTLKIQRTQQEDSAVYLCASSLTPGLKFAQETQYFGPGTRLLVL.